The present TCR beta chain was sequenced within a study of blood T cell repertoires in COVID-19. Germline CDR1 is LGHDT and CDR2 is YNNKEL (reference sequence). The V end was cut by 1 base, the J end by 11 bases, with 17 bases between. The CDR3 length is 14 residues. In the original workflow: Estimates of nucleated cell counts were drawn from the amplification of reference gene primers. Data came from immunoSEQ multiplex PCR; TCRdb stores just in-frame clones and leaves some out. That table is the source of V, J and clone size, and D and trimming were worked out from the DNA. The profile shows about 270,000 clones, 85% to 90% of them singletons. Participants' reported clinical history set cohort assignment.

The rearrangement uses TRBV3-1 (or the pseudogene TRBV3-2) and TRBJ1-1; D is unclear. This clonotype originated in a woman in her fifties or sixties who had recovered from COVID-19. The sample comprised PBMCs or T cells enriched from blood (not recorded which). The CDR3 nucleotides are TGTGCCAGCAGCCAAGGGAGCAAGAAGCAACGCGCTTTCTTT. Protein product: CASSQGSKKQRAFF.